This T cell receptor (beta chain) was captured in a study of T-cell memory formation after mild COVID-19. Study conclusions and caveats: There was a balanced CD4/CD8 profile in clones contracting day 15 to 85, and later expanders leaned CD4+.

This clonotype was observed a single time. The antigen is not known. MiXCR, applied by TCRdb to the 5' RACE reads, yields one record per CDR3 protein. The sample contains 180,000 or so distinct CDR3 sequences, 9.5% to 13% of which appear only once. Trimming left V 9 bases short and J 0 bases short, with 9 bases between. CDR1 is LNHNV and CDR2 is YYDKDF in the germline V gene (reference sequence). The CDR3 is 14 residues long. The source of this sequence is a man aged 18 to 30 who had mild COVID-19 (a few samples of this study predate the infection). Cell type and time point are not known. V is TRBV15 and J is TRBJ1-6; maybe TRBD1 (5 bases). The material sequenced was PBMCs or a T cell subset sorted from them (not recorded which). The CDR3 bases are TGTGCCACTATGCAGGGCTCCTATAATTCACCCCTCCACTTT. Amino acid sequence: CATMQGSYNSPLHF.